These 24 T cell receptor beta chains were all obtained from the same sample, sequenced in a study of OX40 agonist ivuxolimab in advanced cancers. Using immunoSEQ multiplex PCR, the repertoire was profiled, and TCRdb retains in-frame clones only, with some absent. The sample carries 35,000 or so clones, roughly 87% recorded once. The sample was CD4+ or CD8+ T cells sorted from blood, taken in a trial of the OX40 agonist ivuxolimab. Source of these receptors: an adult with an advanced solid tumor such as melanoma, head and neck, liver or kidney cancer.

Concerning this clone itself: Other DNA sequences of this sample code for an identical CDR3. This chain uses TRBV5-1 with TRBJ2-3; TRBD2 matches 12 bases. Germline CDR1 and CDR2: SGHRS and YFSETQ. The CDR3 extends over 16 amino acids. Unmatched junction bases numbered 2, after V lost 0 bases and J lost 3 bases. DNA of the CDR3: TGCGCCAGCAGCTTGGGGGGACTAGCGGGTACAGATACGCAGTATTTT. This gives the protein CASSLGGLAGTDTQYF.

The chain has TRBV19 and TRBJ2-2; 8 bases are a match to TRBD1. The CDR3 covers 15 residues. The germline V gene has CDR1 LNHDA and CDR2 SQIVND (reference sequence). V gave up 5 bases and J gave up 0 bases; unmatched junction bases: 2. CDR3 in amino acids: CASSLQGANTGELFF. CDR3 in DNA: TGTGCCAGTAGTCTACAGGGGGCGAACACCGGGGAGCTGTTTTTT.

The V gene is TRBV11-2, the J gene TRBJ2-7; weak D call: TRBD2 (6 bases). This CDR3 region has 14 residues. CDR1 is SGHAT, CDR2 FQNNGV, per germline. Deletions cut 1 base from V and 2 bases from J, with 9 bases between. Here the CDR3 reads CASSLAASAYEQYF. The CDR3 nucleotides read TGTGCCAGCAGCTTAGCCGCTAGCGCCTACGAGCAGTACTTC.

V usage is TRBV5-6 and J usage is TRBJ2-1, with D perhaps TRBD1 (6 bases). V was cut by 1 base and J by 6 bases, with 8 bases left in between. The germline gives CDR1 SGHDT, CDR2 YYEEEE. The CDR3 consists of 13 residues. DNA for the CDR3: TGTGCCAGCAGCTTGCCAGGGGCCAATGAGCAGTTCTTC. Protein sequence: CASSLPGANEQFF.

The chain links TRBV30 to TRBJ2-7, with 13 bases fitting TRBD2. The length of the CDR3 is 14 residues. In germline, CDR1 is GTSNPN, CDR2 SVGIG (reference sequence). The ends lost 5 bases at V and 3 bases at J; junction bases unmatched: 4. The CDR3 sequence is CAWEGTSGNYEQYF. As DNA, the CDR3 is TGTGCCTGGGAGGGGACTAGCGGGAACTACGAGCAGTACTTC. The whole variable domain, remainder taken from reference TRBV30 and TRBJ2-7, is SQTIHQWPATLVQPVGSPLSLECTVEGTSNPNLYWYRQAAGRGLQLLFYSVGIGQISSEVPQNLSASRPQDRQFILSSKKLLLSDSGFYLCAWEGTSGNYEQYFGPGTRLTVT.

The chain links TRBV28 to TRBJ1-6; 8 nucleotides agree with TRBD1. The V segment lost 7 bases and the J segment 8 bases; nucleotides outside the gene matches: 7. This CDR3 has 14 residues. Germline V gene lookup returns CDR1 MDHEN and CDR2 SYDVKM. Here the CDR3 reads CASKSTGVYSPLHF. CDR3 DNA sequence: TGTGCCAGCAAATCGACAGGGGTATATTCACCCCTCCACTTT. The full variable domain, its missing parts supplied by reference TRBV28 and TRBJ1-6, is DVKVTQSSRYLVKRTGEKVFLECVQDMDHENMFWYRQDPGLGLRLIYFSYDVKMKEKGDIPEGYSVSREKKERFSLILESASTNQTSMYLCASKSTGVYSPLHFGNGTRLTVT.

The chain is built from TRBV6-5 and TRBJ1-1, with 11 bases that match TRBD1. The V gene's germline CDR1 is MNHEY and CDR2 SVGAGI. J gave up 3 bases and V 9 bases, and 3 bases lay outside the gene matches. This CDR3 is 13 amino acids long. CDR3 DNA sequence: TGTGCCAGGGACAGGGGGCTGGACACTGAAGCTTTCTTT. Its translation is CARDRGLDTEAFF.

V usage is TRBV11-3 and J usage is TRBJ1-1; D is perhaps TRBD1 (5 bases). This CDR3 comprises 14 residues. Germline CDR1 SGHNT, CDR2 YENEEA. Trimming cost V 3 bases and J 4 bases, with 12 bases left between them. CDR3 region: CASSFSGTGTEAFF. The CDR3 coding sequence is TGTGCCAGCAGCTTCTCAGGGACGGGCACTGAAGCTTTCTTT.

The gene calls are TRBV5-5 and TRBJ1-2; TRBD1 matches 9 bases. Germline trimming cut 0 bases from V and 8 bases from J; bases unmatched to any gene: 8. Looked up from germline, CDR1 is SGHKS and CDR2 is YYEKEE (reference sequence). The CDR3 is 15 residues long. The CDR3 sequence: CASSLVYGQGIGYTF. The CDR3 nucleotides are TGTGCCAGCAGCTTGGTTTACGGACAGGGGATCGGCTACACCTTC.

This clone has just a few counts. J is TRBJ2-2 and V is TRBV7-3, with TRBD2 identical over 7 bases. The CDR3 length is 16 residues. The V segment lost 5 bases and the J segment 4 bases; nucleotides outside the gene matches: 10. Germline V lookup: CDR1 SGHTA, CDR2 FQGTGA. DNA of the CDR3: TGTGCCAGCAGCAACTTCGCGGGAGTAGGCACCGGGGAGCTGTTTTTT. Translating it yields CASSNFAGVGTGELFF.

Worth noting for this clone: One end of the junction does not line up with germline, which may come from a read error. V is TRBV19 and J is TRBJ2-3; D might be TRBD1 (6 bases). Germline V gives CDR1 LNHDA, CDR2 SQIVND (reference sequence). This CDR3 has 16 residues. The CDR3 region is CAGSILWTASTDTQYF. In DNA, the CDR3 is TGTGCCGGTAGTATCCTTTGGACAGCTAGCACAGATACGCAGTATTTT.

CDR3 in DNA: TGCGCCAGCAGCTTGGTAGCGGGTACCTACAATGAGCAGTTCTTC. It codes for CASSLVAGTYNEQFF. V is TRBV5-1 and J is TRBJ2-1; 7 bases fit TRBD2. Germline V lookup: CDR1 SGHRS, CDR2 YFSETQ. This CDR3 is 15 amino acids long. Trimming took 0 bases from V and 2 from J; bases not matched to a gene: 2.

The chain uses TRBV6-5 and TRBJ2-1, with TRBD2 identical over 12 bases. J was trimmed by 8 bases and V by 5 bases; bases with no gene match: 7. The CDR3 spans 15 residues. Per the germline V gene, CDR1 is MNHEY and CDR2 is SVGAGI. Here the CDR3 DNA reads TGTGCCAGCAGTCAGGTGGGACTAGCGGGCTATGAGCAGTTCTTC. It is translated as CASSQVGLAGYEQFF.

The J gene is TRBJ2-1, the V gene TRBV5-1, with 9 bases identical to TRBD2. The CDR3 has 16 amino acids. Germline V CDR1 and CDR2: SGHRS, YFSETQ. The V and J ends lost 0 bases and 5 bases, in that order; junction bases with no gene match: 6. The CDR3 nucleotides read TGCGCCAGCAGCTTGGTTGCGGGAGGGCCTCACAATGAGCAGTTCTTC. This sequence encodes CASSLVAGGPHNEQFF. Combining the CDR3 with reference TRBV5-1 and TRBJ2-1 gives the whole variable domain KAGVTQTPRYLIKTRGQQVTLSCSPISGHRSVSWYQQTPGQGLQFLFEYFSETQRNKGNFPGRFSGRQFSNSRSEMNVSTLELGDSALYLCASSLVAGGPHNEQFFGPGTRLTVL.

The chain employs TRBV4-1 and TRBJ2-5; D is unclear. CDR1 is MGHRA and CDR2 is YSYEKL in the germline V gene. V lost 1 base, J lost 5 bases, and 11 bases lay in between. The CDR3 has 14 amino acids. Here the CDR3 DNA reads TGCGCCAGCAGCCAAGGAACCCGGTCGGAGACCCAGTACTTC. This gives the protein CASSQGTRSETQYF.

The J gene is TRBJ2-2, the V gene TRBV15; 8 bases are shared with TRBD2. This CDR3 spans 17 amino acids. In germline, CDR1 is LNHNV, CDR2 YYDKDF (reference sequence). V lost 0 bases, J lost 4 bases, and 7 bases stayed unmatched. The CDR3: CATSRDTASGLTGELFF. The CDR3 bases are TGTGCCACCAGCAGAGATACGGCTAGCGGGCTCACCGGGGAGCTGTTTTTT.

This CDR3 reads CAWSAMGIGRNYGYTF. The CDR3, as DNA: TGTGCCTGGAGTGCAATGGGAATCGGGCGTAACTATGGCTACACCTTC. This chain links TRBV30 with TRBJ1-2; D is unclear. V lost 1 base, J lost 1 base, and 16 bases lay in between. The CDR3 consists of 16 residues. Germline V CDR1 and CDR2: GTSNPN, SVGIG (reference sequence).

V usage is TRBV18 and J usage is TRBJ2-4; D remains unclear. This CDR3 region has 15 residues. V lost 0 bases and J 4 bases, leaving 10 bases between the germline ends. The germline V gene encodes CDR1 KGHSH and CDR2 LQKENI. CDR3 loop: CASSPPGWEKNIQYF. In DNA form, the CDR3 reads TGTGCCAGCTCACCACCAGGATGGGAAAAAAACATTCAGTACTTC. Full variable domain (rest looked up from reference TRBV18 and TRBJ2-4): NAGVMQNPRHLVRRRGQEARLRCSPMKGHSHVYWYRQLPEEGLKFMVYLQKENIIDESGMPKERFSAEFPKEGPSILRIQQVVRGDSAAYFCASSPPGWEKNIQYFGAGTRLSVL.

The chain is built from TRBV10-2 and TRBJ1-5; 8 bases align to TRBD1. CDR3 size: 15 residues. The V gene's germline CDR1 is WSHSY and CDR2 SAAADI. Trimming removed 7 bases from V and 6 bases from J; junction bases left unmatched: 11. The CDR3 sequence: CASTRAGGPTQPQHF. Written as DNA, the CDR3 is TGCGCCAGCACTCGAGCAGGGGGCCCCACTCAGCCCCAGCATTTT.

This clone was detected once. The V gene is TRBV2, the J gene TRBJ2-5; 9 nucleotides agree with TRBD1. Germline V gene sequence: CDR1 SNHLY, CDR2 FYNNEI. This CDR3 region has 14 residues. V lost 7 bases, J lost 4 bases, and 7 bases stayed unmatched. The chain's CDR3 is CASKGGQGRETQYF. CDR3 DNA: TGTGCCAGCAAGGGAGGACAGGGGCGAGAGACCCAGTACTTC.

V gene TRBV28 combines with J gene TRBJ1-5; no firm D call. Germline loops: CDR1 MDHEN, CDR2 SYDVKM. The CDR3 covers 14 residues. V lost 1 base and J 7 bases, leaving 11 bases between the germline ends. The CDR3 loop reads CASSLSNLLQPQHF. CDR3 coding DNA: TGTGCCAGCAGTTTATCCAATCTTCTCCAGCCCCAGCATTTT.

This sequence joins TRBV6-1 and TRBJ2-7; D might be TRBD2 (6 bases). CDR1 and CDR2 (germline): MNHNS, SASEGT. V gave up 8 bases and J gave up 2 bases, with 10 bases separating them. The CDR3 totals 12 residues. The CDR3 is CASAEGTYEQYF. The CDR3 DNA reads TGTGCCAGCGCGGAGGGGACCTACGAGCAGTACTTC.

The table lists this clone with a few counts. The rearrangement joins TRBV9 to TRBJ2-2; TRBD2 matches 12 bases. Trimming removed 4 bases from V and 3 bases from J; junction bases left unmatched: 10. Germline V gene lookup returns CDR1 SGDLS and CDR2 YYNGEE. CDR3 size: 18 residues. The CDR3 nucleotides are TGTGCCAGCAGCTTAGGACTAGCGGGGCCGGGATACACCGGGGAGCTGTTTTTT. As protein: CASSLGLAGPGYTGELFF.

The chain recombines TRBV6-5 with TRBJ1-1; D might be TRBD1 (6 bases). The germline gives CDR1 MNHEY, CDR2 SVGAGI. This CDR3 has 14 residues. V lost 5 bases and J 5 bases, leaving 15 bases between the germline ends. The CDR3 protein is CASSAQTGYTEAFF. CDR3 sequence (DNA): TGTGCCAGCAGTGCGCAAACAGGGTATACTGAAGCTTTCTTT.